This is a list of T cell receptor beta chains from one sample in a study of OX40 agonist ivuxolimab in advanced cancers. The data were produced by immunoSEQ multiplex PCR, yet TCRdb's version contains in-frame clones alone and is incomplete. The sample lists some 40,000 clones, about 88% occurring once. Sample: CD4+ or CD8+ T cells sorted from blood, taken in a trial of the OX40 agonist ivuxolimab. The receptor set was obtained from an adult with an advanced solid tumor such as melanoma, head and neck, liver or kidney cancer. Both conserved end residues are part of each CDR3. A D gene is named only where the DNA matches it firmly. Where a row states a size, it is once, few, many or the class of an expanded clone; other rows omit it.

TRBJ2-2,.,TRBV7-9,TRBD1,TGTGCCAGCAGCTTAGGACAGGGAAACACCGGGGAGCTGTTTTTT,CASSLGQGNTGELFF
TRBJ1-5,once,TRBV5-8,.,TGTGCCAGCAGCTGGACGGCTTCAGGGCAGCCCCAGCATTTT,CASSWTASGQPQHF
TRBJ2-1,.,TRBV6-5,.,TGTGCCAGCAGTCTCAGAGAGTCCTACAATGAGCAGTTCTTC,CASSLRESYNEQFF
TRBJ2-1,.,TRBV7-3,.,TGTGCCAGCAGCTCCGCGGTTGGCAGCGATGAGCAGTTCTTC,CASSSAVGSDEQFF
TRBJ2-3,.,TRBV13,.,TGTGCCAGCAGCTTATTTTTAGGATCCACAGATACGCAGTATTTT,CASSLFLGSTDTQYF
TRBJ1-2,.,TRBV4-3,.,TGCGCCAGCAGCCCTCTTGAGGGCTCAACCTATGGCTACACCTTC,CASSPLEGSTYGYTF
TRBJ2-1,.,TRBV19,TRBD2,TGTGCCAGTTCGGCGGGGGGGGACTACAATGAGCAGTTCTTC,CASSAGGDYNEQFF
TRBJ2-2,.,TRBV29-1,.,TGCAGCGTTGACAGGGCGGCCACCGGGGAGCTGTTTTTT,CSVDRAATGELFF
TRBJ1-5,.,TRBV7-2,.,TGTGCCAGCAGCTCCGACACAGGACGAGGAGGTCAGCCCCAGCATTTT,CASSSDTGRGGQPQHF
TRBJ2-2,.,TRBV27,.,TGTGCCAGCAGTTTAGTCGCAGGATCGAACACCGGGGAGCTGTTTTTT,CASSLVAGSNTGELFF
TRBJ1-2,.,TRBV28,.,TGTGCCAGCACTACCTCTTGGGGTGGCTACACCTTC,CASTTSWGGYTF
TRBJ1-5,.,TRBV7-2,TRBD1,TGTGCCAGCAGCTTACAGGGGGCCGTCGGTCAGCCCCAGCATTTT,CASSLQGAVGQPQHF
TRBJ1-3,.,TRBV7-8,.,TGTGCCAGCAGCACCGGGGGGAACACCATATATTTT,CASSTGGNTIYF
TRBJ2-7,.,TRBV30,.,TGTGCCGGACGCAGCTCCTACGAGCAGTACTTC,CAGRSSYEQYF
TRBJ2-7,.,TRBV14,.,TGTGCCAGCAGCCAACTGGATGACGAGCAGTACTTC,CASSQLDDEQYF
TRBJ1-1,once,TRBV14,TRBD1,TGTGCCAGCAGCCCCTCGCCCCGACAGGGGCCGGTTGACACTGAAGCTTTCTTT,CASSPSPRQGPVDTEAFF
TRBJ1-1,once,TRBV13,.,TGTGCCAGCAGCTCAGTCCAGATCATGAACACTGAAGCTTTCTTT,CASSSVQIMNTEAFF
TRBJ1-5,.,TRBV27,.,TGTGCCAGCAAGGGGACGGCGAGCAATCAGCCCCAGCATTTT,CASKGTASNQPQHF
TRBJ2-1,once,TRBV6-5,.,TGTGCCAGCAGTTCCAGGGGCAATGAGCAGTTCTTC,CASSSRGNEQFF
TRBJ2-2,.,TRBV10-3,.,TGTGCCATCAGTGAAGGGTTCTCACAGGCCGTAACCGGGGAGCTGTTTTTT,CAISEGFSQAVTGELFF
TRBJ2-7,.,TRBV27,.,TGTGCCAGCAGTTTGGGGGCTCAGGAGCAGTACTTC,CASSLGAQEQYF
TRBJ2-1,.,TRBV11-1,.,TGTGCCAGCAGCTTAGTCCTGGGTGCGTATGAGCAGTTCTTC,CASSLVLGAYEQFF
TRBJ2-3,.,TRBV11-2,.,TGTGCCAGCAGTCGGGGCGCAGATACGCAGTATTTT,CASSRGADTQYF
TRBJ2-6,.,TRBV14,.,TGTGCCAGCAGTAGTTACGGGGCCAGCTCTGGGGCCAACGTCCTGACTTTC,CASSSYGASSGANVLTF
TRBJ1-2,.,TRBV5-6,TRBD1,TGTGCCAGCAGCCCCCCGGACAGGGGCCCTTATGGCTACACCTTC,CASSPPDRGPYGYTF
TRBJ2-7,.,TRBV27,.,TGTGCCAGCAGTTTAGGCAGGGTCAACGAGCAGTACTTC,CASSLGRVNEQYF
TRBJ1-1,.,TRBV7-9,.,TGTGCCAGCGATCAATCAACAGGGTTGGTCACTGAAGCTTTCTTT,CASDQSTGLVTEAFF
TRBJ2-5,.,TRBV7-2,.,TGTGCCAGCAGCTTAGTACGTGGGACACAAGAGACCCAGTACTTC,CASSLVRGTQETQYF
TRBJ2-3,.,TRBV4-1,.,TGCGCCAGCAGCCACTCGGCCGGGTCGACAGATACGCAGTATTTT,CASSHSAGSTDTQYF
TRBJ2-1,.,TRBV30,TRBD2,TGTGCCTGCCTCAGCGGGGGGGCCAATGAGCAGTTCTTC,CACLSGGANEQFF
TRBJ2-7,.,TRBV27,.,TGTGCCAGCAGTTTTTGGGACACGACAGCCCAAAGGTACGAGCAGTACTTC,CASSFWDTTAQRYEQYF
TRBJ1-4,.,TRBV7-9,TRBD1,TGTGCCAGCAGTTTAGAGGGGGCGCCTGAAAAACTGTTTTTT,CASSLEGAPEKLFF
TRBJ2-7,.,TRBV4-2,.,TGTGCCAGCAGCCAAGATGGAGCAGGGGAGGTCGAGCAGTACTTC,CASSQDGAGEVEQYF
TRBJ1-2,.,TRBV27,.,TGTGCCAGCAGTTTCAACGGCAAGACTAACTATGGCTACACCTTC,CASSFNGKTNYGYTF
TRBJ2-2,once,TRBV6-5,.,TGTGCCAGCAGTTACTCGAAGGGGACCGGGGAGCTGTTTTTT,CASSYSKGTGELFF
TRBJ2-2,.,TRBV4-3,TRBD1,TGCGCCAGCAGCCAAGACAGGGGGCAAATGAACGGGGAGCTGTTTTTT,CASSQDRGQMNGELFF
TRBJ2-2,.,TRBV5-1,.,TGCGCCAGCAGCTTGAACGGCCCCACGGGCACCGGGGAGCTGTTTTTT,CASSLNGPTGTGELFF
TRBJ2-5,.,TRBV4-3,.,TGCGCCAGCAGCCTTTATAGGGCACAGACCCAGTACTTC,CASSLYRAQTQYF
TRBJ2-3,.,TRBV4-3,TRBD1,TGCGCCAGCAGCCAAGATCAGGGGGCCCTCACAGATACGCAGTATTTT,CASSQDQGALTDTQYF
TRBJ2-1,.,TRBV10-3,.,TGTGCCATCAGCTCATCGAGCTCCTACAATGAGCAGTTCTTC,CAISSSSSYNEQFF
TRBJ2-4,.,TRBV2,.,TGTGCCAGCAGGAGGATGGGCATTCAGTACTTC,CASRRMGIQYF
TRBJ2-7,.,TRBV7-8,TRBD1,TGTGCCAGCAGCTCGGACAGGGAAACCTACGAGCAGTACTTC,CASSSDRETYEQYF
TRBJ2-1,.,TRBV15,TRBD2,TGTGCCACCAGCAGAGATTTTGGGGGGGACAATGAGCAGTTCTTC,CATSRDFGGDNEQFF
TRBJ2-2,.,TRBV4-1,.,TGCGCCAGCAGCTCTCGTCAGGGCACCGGGGAGCTGTTTTTT,CASSSRQGTGELFF
TRBJ1-2,.,TRBV4-3,.,TGCGCCAGCAGCCAAGCGGAGGGCTCCTATTATGGCTACACCTTC,CASSQAEGSYYGYTF
TRBJ2-1,.,TRBV7-3,.,TGTGCCAGCAGCACCATGGGGGGTGAGCAGTTCTTC,CASSTMGGEQFF
TRBJ1-1,.,TRBV6-5,.,TGTGCCAGCAGTCGGCGGGGCACTGAAGCTTTCTTT,CASSRRGTEAFF
TRBJ2-5,.,TRBV5-1,TRBD2,TGCGCCAGCAGCTTGGCGGGGGGGCCTTTAGAGACCCAGTACTTC,CASSLAGGPLETQYF
TRBJ2-2,.,TRBV5-1,.,TGCGCCAGCAGCTTGGCAGGGCCCGGGGAGCTGTTTTTT,CASSLAGPGELFF
TRBJ1-1,.,TRBV5-1,.,TGCGCCAGCAGCATCAGTGGGTTGGTTGTTAACACTGAAGCTTTCTTT,CASSISGLVVNTEAFF
TRBJ2-7,.,TRBV19,TRBD2,TGTGCCAGTAGTATGGCGGGGGTCTACGAGCAGTACTTC,CASSMAGVYEQYF
TRBJ2-3,.,TRBV7-6,.,TGTGCCAGCCAGACTCTAACGGCCCCAGATACGCAGTATTTT,CASQTLTAPDTQYF
TRBJ2-7,.,TRBV5-1,TRBD1,TGCGCCAGCAGCCCGGGGACAGGGCCTCACGAGCAGTACTTC,CASSPGTGPHEQYF
TRBJ1-5,.,TRBV9,TRBD1,TGTGCCAGCAGCGCCGAGGGGGCAAATCAGCCCCAGCATTTT,CASSAEGANQPQHF
TRBJ2-1,once,TRBV4-3,.,TGCGCCAGCAGCCGGACGAGCTCCTACAATGAGCAGTTCTTC,CASSRTSSYNEQFF